The clone carrying this T cell receptor (beta chain) occurred a few times. Its target is not known. A universal primer binding site was introduced by template switching. The final cDNA contained unique molecular identifiers. From the 5' RACE reads, TCRdb called clonotypes with MiXCR, one entry per CDR3 protein. Here the sample spans 300,000 to 400,000 distinct CDR3 sequences, 10% to 15% being singletons. The sample comes from a study of identical twins. Study observations and caveats: Invariant populations such as MAIT and iNKT cells could partly muddle zero-insertion analyses.

The CDR3 contains 17 residues. V lost 4 bases to trimming and J lost 0 bases; unmatched junction nucleotides: 9. In germline, CDR1 is MGHRA, CDR2 YSYEKL. Healthy Caucasians made up all donors. In addition, the sample was reused for a study of yellow fever vaccine responses in identical twins.

This TCR was sampled from a woman between 18 and 29 years old in good health. V gene TRBV4-1 combines with J gene TRBJ2-3, with 8 bases fitting TRBD2. Source material: CD8+ T cells sorted from blood. The CDR3 is CASSPALAATSTDTQYF. CDR3 coding DNA: TGCGCCAGCAGCCCAGCACTAGCGGCAACTAGCACAGATACGCAGTATTTT.